The subject of this entry is one TCR beta chain. This record comes from a study of T-cell reconstitution after alpha-beta-depleted transplantation in children. Molecular barcoding with unique molecular identifiers was used for the TCRbeta library. MiXCR was run by TCRdb on the PCR reads, yielding one entry per CDR3 protein. The profile shows 250,000 to 400,000 distinct CDR3 sequences, approximately 23% of them singletons. This CDR3 region has 14 residues. In germline, CDR1 is MNHNS, CDR2 SASEGT. Deletions cut 6 bases from V and 2 bases from J, with 8 bases between. V gene TRBV6-1 combines with J gene TRBJ2-6, with D maybe TRBD1 (5 bases). Sequencing used PBMCs, mostly from graft donor cells, obtained 180 days after TCRalphabeta/CD19-depleted stem cell transplant. This receptor was obtained from a male patient younger than 18 who had a stem cell transplant for acute lymphoblastic leukemia, so the T cells may come from the graft donor. CDR3 in amino acids: CASSPGTGANVLTF. Written as DNA, the CDR3 is TGTGCCAGCAGCCCAGGGACTGGGGCCAACGTCCTGACTTTC.